Sequencing of this T cell receptor (beta chain) was carried out in a study of blood T cell repertoires in COVID-19. Whole-study context: Spain, Italy and the United States supplied samples that represented acute and convalescent COVID-19. Sources were T cells, B-cell-depleted T cells, or PBMCs; the material itself was cDNA or gDNA.

This CDR3 has 13 amino acids. Germline CDR1 is KGHSH and CDR2 is LQKENI. V lost 2 bases and J 5 bases, leaving 10 bases between the germline ends. Authors' methods: Using reference gene primer amplification, nucleated cell counts were estimated. Using immunoSEQ multiplex PCR, the repertoire was profiled, and TCRdb retains in-frame clones only, with some absent. D and trimming were read from the DNA, whereas the V and J calls and clone size are those reported in that table. The table includes 60,000 to 90,000 clones, approximately 90% detected once. The chain couples TRBV18 to TRBJ2-7; a weak D match, TRBD1 (6 bases). The clonotype originates from a woman older than 75 with acute or convalescent COVID-19. Sample: peripheral blood. The CDR3, as DNA: TGTGCCAGCTCACCATCCAGGGGTAACGAGCAGTACTTC. Translation gives CASSPSRGNEQYF.